This T cell receptor beta chain was obtained from a study of memory CD8 T cells in hepatitis C reinfection. Study background: HCV reinfection: RNA-positive following two negative tests at least 60 days apart. Pre-reinfection samples were taken 55 to 20 weeks before detection.

Germline V gene sequence: CDR1 MNHEY, CDR2 SVGAGI. This CDR3 spans 13 amino acids. V was cut by 5 bases and J by 7 bases, with 12 bases left in between. The method was immunoSEQ multiplex PCR; TCRdb's version includes in-frame clones alone and lacks a portion of them. This table holds 6,200 or so clones, roughly nine tenths found once. Time point in this sample: pre-reinfection, 55 to 20 weeks before reinfection detection. TCR sequencing was done directly ex vivo on sorted cells, without expansion in vitro. The receptor was isolated from a man over 45 with hepatitis C virus infection. The chain joins TRBV6-5 to TRBJ2-1, with a weak D call TRBD2 (5 bases). Sample: naive CD8+ T cells sorted from blood. The CDR3: CASSPGIRNEQFF. The DNA of the CDR3 is TGTGCCAGCAGTCCCGGGATTAGGAATGAGCAGTTCTTC.